The entry that follows covers one TCR beta chain sequence. This sample is part of a study of human T cells and chemical hapten exposure. The wider study: Patch tests applied 0.01% DPC to the upper back, read at 6 days.

There are 18 residues in the CDR3. The germline CDR1 and CDR2 sequences are SGHRS and YFSETQ. The V and J ends lost 4 bases and 4 bases, in that order; junction bases with no gene match: 11. Documented time point: patch test 1, 2 weeks after DPC sensitization. Treatment denoted: therapeutic diphenylcyclopropenone sensitization with weekly scalp DPC. The study enrolled 18 to 70-year-old alopecia patients suitable for DPC. Per the authors' pipeline: Across samples, TCR counts had a median of roughly 97,000 and ranged from about 23,224 to 700,000. TCRdb independently ran MiXCR on the RACE reads; one entry per CDR3 protein. These V and J calls are TCRdb output, not the study's own analysis. The sample shows about 120,000 distinct CDR3 sequences, around an eighth of them seen only once.

The specimen comprised whole blood, sampled in connection with sensitization to the hapten diphenylcyclopropenone (DPC). The receptor's source is a woman in her forties or fifties with alopecia areata. Some clones in this sample may be carry-over from other donors' samples. V gene TRBV5-1 combines with J gene TRBJ2-1; TRBD2 matches at 13 bases. The CDR3 region is CASSPGTSGITTYNEQFF. The CDR3 coding sequence is TGCGCCAGCAGCCCCGGGACTAGCGGGATAACCACGTACAATGAGCAGTTCTTC. Looking up the rest from reference TRBV5-1 and TRBJ2-1 gives the full variable domain: KAGVTQTPRYLIKTRGQQVTLSCSPISGHRSVSWYQQTPGQGLQFLFEYFSETQRNKGNFPGRFSGRQFSNSRSEMNVSTLELGDSALYLCASSPGTSGITTYNEQFFGPGTRLTVL.